This T cell receptor beta chain was sequenced in a study of early T cells in non-severe SARS-CoV-2 infection. CDR3 size: 14 residues. CDR1 and CDR2 (germline): SGHNT, YYREEE (reference sequence). With 6 bases removed from V and 1 base from J, the gap between germline ends came to 13 bases. This clonotype was seen a few times. TCRdb itself ran the 5' RACE reads through MiXCR, one entry per CDR3 protein. The sample shows some 100,000 distinct CDR3 sequences, roughly 15% of them seen only once. The V call is TRBV5-4, the J call TRBJ1-2; tentative D call: TRBD1 (6 bases). The sequencing sample was made of whole blood. The TCR sequence derives from an adult who was a healthcare worker with PCR-confirmed SARS-CoV-2 infection or an uninfected control (not recorded which). The CDR3 sequence is CASMDRTVNYGYTF. CDR3 sequence (DNA): TGTGCCAGCATGGACCGGACAGTTAACTATGGCTACACCTTC.